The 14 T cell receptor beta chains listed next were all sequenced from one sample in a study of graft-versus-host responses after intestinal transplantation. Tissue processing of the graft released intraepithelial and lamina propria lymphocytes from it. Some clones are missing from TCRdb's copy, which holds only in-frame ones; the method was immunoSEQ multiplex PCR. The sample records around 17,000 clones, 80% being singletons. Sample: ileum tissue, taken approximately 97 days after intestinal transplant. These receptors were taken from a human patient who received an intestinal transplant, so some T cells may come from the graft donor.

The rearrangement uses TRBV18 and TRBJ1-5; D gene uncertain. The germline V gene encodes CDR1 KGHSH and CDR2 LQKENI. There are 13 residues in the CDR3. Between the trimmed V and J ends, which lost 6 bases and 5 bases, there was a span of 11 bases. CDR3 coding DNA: TGTGCCAGCTCGTGGGGTGAGGATCAGCCCCAGCATTTT. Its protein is CASSWGEDQPQHF.

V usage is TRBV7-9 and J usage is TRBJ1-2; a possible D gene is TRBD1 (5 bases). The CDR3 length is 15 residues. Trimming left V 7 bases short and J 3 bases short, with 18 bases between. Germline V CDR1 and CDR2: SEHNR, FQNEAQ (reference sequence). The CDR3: CASTAGWGKDYGYTF. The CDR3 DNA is TGTGCCAGCACCGCAGGGTGGGGCAAGGACTATGGCTACACCTTC.

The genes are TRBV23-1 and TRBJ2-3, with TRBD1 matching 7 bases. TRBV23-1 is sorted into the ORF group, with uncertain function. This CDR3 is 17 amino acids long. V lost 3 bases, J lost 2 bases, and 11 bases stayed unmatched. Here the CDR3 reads CASSHSEDRRPTDTQYF. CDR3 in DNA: TGCGCCAGCAGTCATTCCGAGGACAGGAGGCCCACAGATACGCAGTATTTT.

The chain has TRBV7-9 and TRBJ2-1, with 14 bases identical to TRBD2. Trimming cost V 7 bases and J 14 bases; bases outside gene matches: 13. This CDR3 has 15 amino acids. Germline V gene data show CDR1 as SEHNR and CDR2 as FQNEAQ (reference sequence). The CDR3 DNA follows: TGTGCCAGCATCCAACTCTCCGGGACTAGCGGGAGCGAGTTCTTC. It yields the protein CASIQLSGTSGSEFF.

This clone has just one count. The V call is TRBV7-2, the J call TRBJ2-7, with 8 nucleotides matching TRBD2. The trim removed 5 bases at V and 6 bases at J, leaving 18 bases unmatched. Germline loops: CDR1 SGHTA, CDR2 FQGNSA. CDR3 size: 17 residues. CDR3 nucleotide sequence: TGTGCCAGCAGCCCCAGACTGGGGGGGACTAGACGTTTCGAGCAGTACTTC. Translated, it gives CASSPRLGGTRRFEQYF.

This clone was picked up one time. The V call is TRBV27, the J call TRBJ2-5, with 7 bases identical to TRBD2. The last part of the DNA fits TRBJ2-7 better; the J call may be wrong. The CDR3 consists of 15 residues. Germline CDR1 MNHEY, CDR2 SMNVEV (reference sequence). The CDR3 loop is CASSISGPAGYEQYF. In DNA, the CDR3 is TGTGCCAGCAGCATATCGGGACCAGCGGGGTACGAGCAGTACTTC.

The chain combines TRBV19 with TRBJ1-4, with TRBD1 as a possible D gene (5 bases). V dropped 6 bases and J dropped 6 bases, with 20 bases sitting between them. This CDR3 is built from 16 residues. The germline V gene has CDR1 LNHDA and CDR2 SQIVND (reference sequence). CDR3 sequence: CASSGGWTDLYEKLFF. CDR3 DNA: TGTGCCAGTAGCGGGGGTTGGACGGATCTATATGAAAAACTGTTTTTT.

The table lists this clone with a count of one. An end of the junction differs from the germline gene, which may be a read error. CDR3 amino acids: CASSPPKLDTIYF. CDR3 nucleotides: TGTGCTAGCAGCCCCCCTAAATTGGACACCATATATTTT. The rearrangement joins TRBV7-7 to TRBJ1-3; no reliable D call. The CDR3 runs 13 residues. Germline CDR1 is SSHAT and CDR2 is FNYEAQ (reference sequence).

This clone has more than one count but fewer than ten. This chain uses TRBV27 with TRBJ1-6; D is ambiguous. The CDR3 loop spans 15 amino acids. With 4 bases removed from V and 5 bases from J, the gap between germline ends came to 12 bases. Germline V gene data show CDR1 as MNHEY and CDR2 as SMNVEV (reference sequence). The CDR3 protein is CASSSQTLDNSPLHF. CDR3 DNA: TGTGCCAGCAGTTCGCAGACTCTTGATAATTCACCCCTCCACTTT.

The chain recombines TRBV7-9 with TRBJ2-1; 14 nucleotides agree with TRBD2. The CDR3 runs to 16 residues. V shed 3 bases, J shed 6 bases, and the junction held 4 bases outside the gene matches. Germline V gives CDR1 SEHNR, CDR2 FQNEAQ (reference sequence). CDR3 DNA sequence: TGTGCCAGCAGCTTCCCGGGACTAGCGGGAGCCAATGAGCAGTTCTTC. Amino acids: CASSFPGLAGANEQFF.

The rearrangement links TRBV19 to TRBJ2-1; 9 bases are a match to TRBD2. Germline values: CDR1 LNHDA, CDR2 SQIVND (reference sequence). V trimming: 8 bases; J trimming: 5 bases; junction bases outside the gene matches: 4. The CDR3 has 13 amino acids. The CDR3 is CASEREANNEQFF. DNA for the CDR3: TGTGCCAGTGAGCGGGAGGCCAACAATGAGCAGTTCTTC.

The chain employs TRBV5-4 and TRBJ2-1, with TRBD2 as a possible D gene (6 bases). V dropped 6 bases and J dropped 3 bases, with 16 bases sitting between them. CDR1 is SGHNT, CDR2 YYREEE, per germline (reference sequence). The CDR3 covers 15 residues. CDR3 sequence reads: CASTMEGSDYNEQFF. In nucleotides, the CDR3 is TGTGCCAGCACCATGGAGGGGTCCGACTACAATGAGCAGTTCTTC.

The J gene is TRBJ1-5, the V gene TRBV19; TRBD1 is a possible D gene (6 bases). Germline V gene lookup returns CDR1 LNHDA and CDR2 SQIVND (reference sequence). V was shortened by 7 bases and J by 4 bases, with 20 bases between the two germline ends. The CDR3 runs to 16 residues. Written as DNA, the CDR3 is TGTGCCAGTACCTTCCATGACAGGTCGTTTAATCAGCCCCAGCATTTT. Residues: CASTFHDRSFNQPQHF.

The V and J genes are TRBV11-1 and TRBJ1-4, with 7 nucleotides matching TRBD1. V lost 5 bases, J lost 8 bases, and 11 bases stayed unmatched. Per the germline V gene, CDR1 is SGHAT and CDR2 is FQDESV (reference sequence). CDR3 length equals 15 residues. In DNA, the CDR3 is TGTGCCAGCAGCGATGACAGGGTCTTGATCGAAAAACTGTTTTTT. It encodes CASSDDRVLIEKLFF.